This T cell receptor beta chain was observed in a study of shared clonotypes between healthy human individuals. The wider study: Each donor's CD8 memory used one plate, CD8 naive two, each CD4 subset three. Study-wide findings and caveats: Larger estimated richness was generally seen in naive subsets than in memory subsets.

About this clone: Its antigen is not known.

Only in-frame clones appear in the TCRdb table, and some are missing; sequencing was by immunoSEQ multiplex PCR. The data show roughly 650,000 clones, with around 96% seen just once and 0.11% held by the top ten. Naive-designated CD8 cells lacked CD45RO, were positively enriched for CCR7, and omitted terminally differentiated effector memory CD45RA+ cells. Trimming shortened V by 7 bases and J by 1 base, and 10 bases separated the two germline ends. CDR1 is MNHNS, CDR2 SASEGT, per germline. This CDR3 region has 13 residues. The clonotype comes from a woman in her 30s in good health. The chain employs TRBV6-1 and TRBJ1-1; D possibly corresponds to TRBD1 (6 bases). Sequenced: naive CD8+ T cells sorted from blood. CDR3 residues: CASTGTQNTEAFF. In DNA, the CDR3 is TGTGCCAGCACCGGGACACAGAACACTGAAGCTTTCTTT.